These 21 T cell receptor beta chains share one sample of origin, sequenced in a study of blood T cell repertoires in COVID-19 (dated by TCRdb to about 2020). The library was built by means of the immunoSEQ multiplex PCR assay. TCRdb carries this immuneACCESS record with in-frame sequences only. Its versions omit some clonotypes, under half of them owing to an unresolved V gene in the studies checked, with the rest unexplained. The sample table lists approximately 170,000 clones, approximately 86% of them with a count of one. Around 3.5% of the sample belongs to the ten largest clones. Sequenced input: peripheral blood. These receptors all come from a man aged 65-85 years with acute or convalescent COVID-19.

This chain links TRBV24-1 with TRBJ1-1; D is unclear. The CDR3 loop spans 15 amino acids. With 5 bases removed from V and 1 base from J, the gap between germline ends came to 13 bases. CDR1 KGHDR and CDR2 SFDVKD come from the germline V gene. In DNA form, the CDR3 reads TGTGCCACCAGTGGGCGGGCAGGCCAGAACACTGAAGCTTTCTTT. This sequence encodes CATSGRAGQNTEAFF.

Note on this clone: The same CDR3 can be traced to other DNA sequences in this sample. V is TRBV18 and J is TRBJ1-1; 7 nucleotides agree with TRBD1. The V gene's germline CDR1 is KGHSH and CDR2 LQKENI. The V segment lost 3 bases and the J segment 0 bases; nucleotides outside the gene matches: 1. The CDR3 is 14 residues long. CDR3 sequence (DNA): TGTGCCAGCTCACCGGACAGGATGAACACTGAAGCTTTCTTT. Its protein product is CASSPDRMNTEAFF. Supplemented by reference TRBV18 and TRBJ1-1, the full variable domain reads NAGVMQNPRHLVRRRGQEARLRCSPMKGHSHVYWYRQLPEEGLKFMVYLQKENIIDESGMPKERFSAEFPKEGPSILRIQQVVRGDSAAYFCASSPDRMNTEAFFGQGTRLTVV.

CDR3 DNA sequence: TGTGCCAGCAGTGAAGTAGGGACAGAAGTTCTTGGAAACACCATATATTTT. Amino acid sequence: CASSEVGTEVLGNTIYF. The chain employs TRBV6-1 and TRBJ1-3; TRBD1 matches 7 bases. This CDR3 contains 17 residues. CDR1 is MNHNS, CDR2 SASEGT, per germline. V lost 1 base and J lost 3; bases outside the gene matches: 9.

The gene calls are TRBV4-1 and TRBJ2-7; TRBD1 agrees at 8 bases. The J segment lost 7 bases and the V segment lost 6 bases, leaving 11 bases of the junction unmatched. CDR3 length: 14 residues. Germline V gives CDR1 MGHRA, CDR2 YSYEKL. Here the CDR3 DNA reads TGCGCCAGCAGGCGACAGGGGTTAGGGGGAGAGCAGTACTTC. It yields the protein CASRRQGLGGEQYF.

The CDR3: CASSPAPGTGPGGYTF. CDR3 DNA sequence: TGTGCCAGCAGCCCGGCTCCCGGGACAGGTCCTGGCGGCTACACCTTC. The chain links TRBV5-6 to TRBJ1-2, with 8 bases aligning to TRBD1. Germline loops: CDR1 SGHDT, CDR2 YYEEEE. This CDR3 has 16 amino acids. V lost 4 bases, J lost 8 bases, and 16 bases stayed unmatched.

The chain links TRBV2 to TRBJ2-7, with 8 bases fitting TRBD1. Germline assignment: CDR1 SNHLY and CDR2 FYNNEI. CDR3 length: 14 residues. V lost 5 bases, J lost 6 bases, and 9 bases stayed unmatched. In nucleotides, the CDR3 is TGTGCCAGCAGTCGGACAGGGTCGTTGCTCGAGCAGTACTTC. This translates into CASSRTGSLLEQYF.

The gene calls are TRBV24-1 and TRBJ2-1; the match to TRBD2 covers 9 bases. CDR1 and CDR2 (germline): KGHDR, SFDVKD. The CDR3 sequence is 16 residues long. V gave up 5 bases and J gave up 0 bases; unmatched junction bases: 4. The CDR3, as DNA: TGTGCCACCAGTGGCCTAGCGGGGAGCTCCTACAATGAGCAGTTCTTC. This translates into CATSGLAGSSYNEQFF.

Here the CDR3 DNA reads TGTGCCAGCAGCGGGACTAGCGGCACAGATACGCAGTATTTT. It encodes CASSGTSGTDTQYF. This chain uses TRBV9 with TRBJ2-3; 9 nucleotides line up with TRBD2. The CDR3 loop spans 14 amino acids. CDR1 is SGDLS, CDR2 YYNGEE, per germline. Unmatched junction bases numbered 0, after V lost 3 bases and J lost 1 base.

V and J are TRBV2 and TRBJ1-1, with TRBD1 matching 7 bases. The CDR3 covers 13 residues. V shed 5 bases and J 4 bases; nucleotides not matched to a gene: 4. Germline V gene lookup returns CDR1 SNHLY and CDR2 FYNNEI. The CDR3 DNA reads TGTGCCAGCAGTCAACAGGGGAGCACTGAAGCTTTCTTT. It codes for CASSQQGSTEAFF. The variable domain in full, completed from reference TRBV2 and TRBJ1-1, reads EPEVTQTPSHQVTQMGQEVILRCVPISNHLYFYWYRQILGQKVEFLVSFYNNEISEKSEIFDDQFSVERPDGSNFTLKIRSTKLEDSAMYFCASSQQGSTEAFFGQGTRLTVV.

This chain links TRBV11-2 with TRBJ2-7; 10 positions match TRBD2. The ends lost 2 bases at V and 4 bases at J; junction bases unmatched: 5. The CDR3 sequence is 15 residues long. The germline V gene has CDR1 SGHAT and CDR2 FQNNGV. CDR3 amino acids: CASSLLASGSYEQYF. CDR3 nucleotides: TGTGCCAGCAGCTTATTAGCTAGCGGGAGTTACGAGCAGTACTTC.

The genes are TRBV6-1 and TRBJ2-2; 9 bases fit TRBD2. Trimming at V came to 2 bases and at J to 4 bases, leaving 5 bases not matched to a gene. CDR3 size: 16 residues. CDR1 MNHNS and CDR2 SASEGT come from the germline V gene. CDR3 bases: TGTGCCAGCAGTGAACGCCTAGCGGGAAGCACCGGGGAGCTGTTTTTT. Its protein product is CASSERLAGSTGELFF.

The V call is TRBV6-2 or TRBV6-3, the J call TRBJ2-5; 12 bases are a match to TRBD2. CDR3 length: 18 residues. V lost 2 bases and J lost 5; bases outside the gene matches: 12. Germline V gene sequence: CDR1 MNHEY, CDR2 SVGEGT. CDR3 region: CASSYNLKLAGGPETQYF. The CDR3 nucleotides are TGTGCCAGCAGTTACAATTTGAAGCTAGCGGGGGGGCCGGAGACCCAGTACTTC.

The genes are TRBV28 and TRBJ2-1; 12 bases map to TRBD2. The CDR3 runs 18 residues. Germline V gives CDR1 MDHEN, CDR2 SYDVKM. The J segment lost 5 bases and the V segment lost 3 bases, leaving 11 bases of the junction unmatched. The CDR3 protein is CASSFRLAGANRNNEQFF. In nucleotides, the CDR3 is TGTGCCAGCAGTTTCCGACTAGCGGGAGCCAATAGAAACAATGAGCAGTTCTTC.

The chain combines TRBV7-9 with TRBJ2-2, with D perhaps TRBD2 (5 bases). The CDR3 is 14 residues long. The germline V gene has CDR1 SEHNR and CDR2 FQNEAQ (reference sequence). V lost 5 bases to trimming and J lost 7 bases, with 14 bases between them. CDR3 DNA sequence: TGTGCCAGCAGCCCTCAAGCGGAAAGCGGGGAGCTGTTTTTT. Translated, it gives CASSPQAESGELFF. The full variable domain, with the rest looked up from reference TRBV7-9 and TRBJ2-2, is DTGVSQNPRHKITKRGQNVTFRCDPISEHNRLYWYRQTLGQGPEFLTYFQNEAQLEKSRLLSDRFSAERPKGSFSTLEIQRTEQGDSAMYLCASSPQAESGELFFGEGSRLTVL.

V usage is TRBV20-1 and J usage is TRBJ2-2; possibly TRBD1 for D (5 bases). Trimming removed 3 bases at V and 6 bases at J, with 8 bases between. CDR1 DFQATT and CDR2 SNEGSKA come from the germline V gene (reference sequence). The CDR3 covers 12 residues. This CDR3 reads CSASQGAGELFF. The CDR3, as DNA: TGCAGTGCTAGTCAAGGGGCCGGGGAGCTGTTTTTT.

The rearrangement links TRBV7-3 to TRBJ2-1, with 10 bases that match TRBD1. Trimming took 3 bases from V and 8 from J; bases not matched to a gene: 13. The CDR3 has 17 amino acids. Germline lookup yields CDR1 SGHTA and CDR2 FQGTGA. The CDR3 bases are TGTGCCAGCAGCTTCGCCCCGACGGGACAGGGGACGGATGAGCAGTTCTTC. It yields the protein CASSFAPTGQGTDEQFF.

V is TRBV6-5 and J is TRBJ2-5; 8 bases agree with TRBD1. After removal of 6 bases from V and 7 bases from J, the junction contained 10 bases not matched to a gene. The CDR3 totals 14 residues. The germline V gene encodes CDR1 MNHEY and CDR2 SVGAGI. This CDR3 reads CASSPPGQVGTQYF. The CDR3 DNA follows: TGTGCCAGCAGCCCCCCGGGACAGGTCGGGACCCAGTACTTC.

This clone was seen more than once but under ten times. In DNA, the CDR3 is TGTGCCAGTAGCGCAGGGGACATCAATTCACCCCTCCACTTT. Translated: CASSAGDINSPLHF. The rearrangement joins TRBV19 to TRBJ1-6, with D possibly TRBD1 on 6 matching bases. Deletions cut 6 bases from V and 7 bases from J, with 13 bases between. Per the germline V gene, CDR1 is LNHDA and CDR2 is SQIVND (reference sequence). This CDR3 spans 14 amino acids.

V gene TRBV5-1 combines with J gene TRBJ2-3; D is perhaps TRBD2 (5 bases). Germline V lookup: CDR1 SGHRS, CDR2 YFSETQ. The CDR3 length is 15 residues. The V end was cut by 0 bases, the J end by 1 base, with 9 bases between. The CDR3 coding sequence is TGCGCCAGCAGCTTGGGGGAGTACGGCACAGATACGCAGTATTTT. As protein: CASSLGEYGTDTQYF.

This clone showed up just once. DNA for the CDR3: TGTGCCAGCAGCTTTAACGGCGGGGTCCCCACTAATGAAAAACTGTTTTTT. This encodes CASSFNGGVPTNEKLFF. The chain is built from TRBV5-8 and TRBJ1-4; no firm D call. The CDR3 runs 17 residues. From germline, CDR1 is SGHTS and CDR2 YDEGEE. Trimming took off 2 bases at V and 2 bases at J, with 16 bases between the two ends.

The rearrangement links TRBV7-2 to TRBJ2-5; 10 nucleotides align to TRBD1. The V gene's germline CDR1 is SGHTA and CDR2 FQGNSA. The CDR3 is 16 residues long. Trimming at V came to 5 bases and at J to 5 bases, leaving 11 bases not matched to a gene. CDR3 DNA sequence: TGTGCCAGCAGCGGAGAACTGGGACAGGGGAGCGAGACCCAGTACTTC. Encoded protein: CASSGELGQGSETQYF.